Reported below is one T cell receptor beta chain. Its antigen is currently unknown. The CDR3 has 12 amino acids. The V and J ends lost 3 bases and 6 bases respectively, with 11 bases between them. Germline V CDR1 and CDR2: DFQATT, SNEGSKA (reference sequence). This sample was taken from a study of T cell responses to AZD1222 COVID-19 vaccine. Study observations and caveats: Mapped onto spike, vaccine-associated CD4 TCRs spanned it and were dominant at 160-218 and 743-854. Reports indicate that nearly half of spike-specific TCRs are directed at unmutated variant regions.

Using immunoSEQ multiplex PCR, the repertoire was profiled, and TCRdb retains in-frame clones only, with some absent. This table has 150,000 to 200,000 clones, about 91% appearing once. Second-dose intervals near 4 or 12 weeks were combined. The J gene is TRBJ1-1, the V gene TRBV20-1; TRBD1 is a possible D gene (5 bases). The specimen comprised peripheral blood, sampled 28 days after the second AZD1222 dose. This sequence was found in an adult who received the AZD1222 COVID-19 vaccine. The CDR3: CSASDSGSEAFF. The CDR3, as DNA: TGCAGTGCTAGTGATTCAGGGTCTGAAGCTTTCTTT.